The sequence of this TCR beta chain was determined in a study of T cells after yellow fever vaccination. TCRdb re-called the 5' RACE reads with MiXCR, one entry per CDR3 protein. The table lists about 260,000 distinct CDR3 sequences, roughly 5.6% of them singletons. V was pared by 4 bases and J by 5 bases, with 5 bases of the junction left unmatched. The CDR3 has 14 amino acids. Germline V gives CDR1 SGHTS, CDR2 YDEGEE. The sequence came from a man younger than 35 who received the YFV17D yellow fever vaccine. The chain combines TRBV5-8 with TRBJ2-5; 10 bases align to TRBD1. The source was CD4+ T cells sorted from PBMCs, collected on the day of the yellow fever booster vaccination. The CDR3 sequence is CASSKGTGEETQYF. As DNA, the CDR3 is TGTGCCAGCAGCAAAGGGACAGGGGAGGAGACCCAGTACTTC.